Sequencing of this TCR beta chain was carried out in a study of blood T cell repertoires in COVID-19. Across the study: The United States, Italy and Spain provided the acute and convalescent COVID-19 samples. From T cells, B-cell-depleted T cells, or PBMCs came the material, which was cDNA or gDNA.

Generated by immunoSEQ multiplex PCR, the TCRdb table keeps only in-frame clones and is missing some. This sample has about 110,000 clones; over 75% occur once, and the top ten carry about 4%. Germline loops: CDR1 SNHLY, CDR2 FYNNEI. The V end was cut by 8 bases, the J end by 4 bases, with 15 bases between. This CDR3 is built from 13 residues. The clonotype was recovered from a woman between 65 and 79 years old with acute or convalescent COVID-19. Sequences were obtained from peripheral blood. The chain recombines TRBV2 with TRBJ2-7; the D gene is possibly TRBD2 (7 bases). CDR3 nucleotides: TGTGCCAGCTCAAGCGAGGGGGGGTACGAGCAGTACTTC. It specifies CASSSEGGYEQYF.